This T cell receptor beta chain comes out of a study of blood T cell repertoires in COVID-19. Per the study methods: Amplification from reference gene primers served as the basis for estimated nucleated cell counts. TCRdb's copy holds only in-frame clones and misses some; the assay was immunoSEQ multiplex PCR. Clonal size and the V and J genes are those of that table, whereas D and trimming came from the DNA. The sample consists of about 140,000 clones, around nine tenths of them appearing once. The CDR3 is 15 amino acids. Between the trimmed V and J ends, which lost 0 bases and 0 bases, there was a span of 6 bases. Germline CDR1 and CDR2: MNHEY and SMNVEV (reference sequence).

The specimen sequenced was peripheral blood. The chain is built from TRBV27 and TRBJ1-3; unclear D gene. The sequence was obtained from a woman aged 40 to 50 with acute or convalescent COVID-19. The CDR3 protein is CASSLSVDSGNTIYF. The CDR3 DNA follows: TGTGCCAGCAGTTTATCGGTAGACTCTGGAAACACCATATATTTT.